This T cell receptor (beta chain) was profiled in a study of CD8+ T cells in alopecia areata. Study-wide points: Sequencing of scalp tissue also captures the resident alphabeta T cells of normal skin.

In this sample, this clone turned up a few times. The target antigen is unknown. cDNA reverse transcribed from extracted RNA served as the sequencing template. Produced via immunoSEQ multiplex PCR; TCRdb's table is partial and in-frame only. The repertoire holds approximately 150,000 clones, with roughly 58% as singletons. CDR3 length: 12 residues. The germline gives CDR1 MNHEY, CDR2 SVGAGI. Trimming stripped 8 bases from V and 6 bases from J, with 13 bases between. The rearrangement joins TRBV6-5 to TRBJ1-2; D is uncertain. The receptor's source is a human donor in good health. Specimen: CD8+ T cells sorted from blood. CDR3 region: CASGGRPHGYTF. In DNA form, the CDR3 reads TGTGCCAGCGGTGGCAGGCCACATGGCTACACCTTC.